One and the same sample provided the 23 T cell receptor beta chains below, sequenced in a study of blood T cell repertoires in COVID-19. Clones were read by immunoSEQ multiplex PCR, and TCRdb kept only the in-frame ones, dropping some. The sample has approximately 26,000 clones; about 89% are singletons. The source material was peripheral blood. The receptors stem from a man between 65 and 80 years old with active COVID-19.

This sequence joins TRBV11-1 and TRBJ1-5, with D maybe TRBD1 (5 bases). The germline V gene encodes CDR1 SGHAT and CDR2 FQDESV (reference sequence). Between the trimmed V and J ends, which lost 5 bases and 5 bases, there was a span of 16 bases. The CDR3 contains 15 residues. The CDR3 coding sequence is TGTGCCAGCAGCCTACCCGGGAGGGGAGATCAGCCCCAGCATTTT. Its translation: CASSLPGRGDQPQHF.

The chain recombines TRBV6-1 with TRBJ2-1; D might be TRBD2 (7 bases). The germline V and J ends were trimmed by 2 bases and 1 base, with 15 bases remaining between them. CDR1 and CDR2 (germline): MNHNS, SASEGT. This CDR3 has 17 amino acids. CDR3 protein: CASSEWGGASSYNEQFF. The CDR3 DNA reads TGTGCCAGCAGTGAATGGGGGGGGGCTAGTTCCTACAATGAGCAGTTCTTC.

CDR3: CASSYSPGQVSYEQYF. CDR3 nucleotide sequence: TGTGCCAGCAGTTACTCTCCGGGACAAGTCTCCTACGAGCAGTACTTC. V usage is TRBV6-5 and J usage is TRBJ2-7; D perhaps matches TRBD1 (6 bases). CDR3 length: 16 residues. Trimming pared 0 bases from V and 0 bases from J, leaving 12 bases between. Germline V lookup: CDR1 MNHEY, CDR2 SVGAGI.

CDR3 DNA: TGTGCCAGCGGAGACGACAGGTATCCCTACGAGCAGTACTTC. Translating gives CASGDDRYPYEQYF. The gene calls are TRBV25-1 and TRBJ2-7; maybe TRBD1 (6 bases). Trimming left V 8 bases short and J 2 bases short, with 16 bases between. The V gene's germline CDR1 is MGHDK and CDR2 SYGVNS. The CDR3 runs 14 residues.

The J gene is TRBJ1-2, the V gene TRBV12-3 or TRBV12-4; 9 bases are a match to TRBD1. With V trimmed by 8 bases and J by 6 bases, 7 bases remained unmatched. The CDR3 loop spans 13 amino acids. CDR3 protein: CASGTGIGHGYTF. The CDR3, as DNA: TGTGCCAGCGGGACAGGGATCGGCCATGGCTACACCTTC.

The J gene is TRBJ2-7, the V gene TRBV7-2, with D possibly matching TRBD2 (7 bases). Per germline, CDR1 SGHTA and CDR2 FQGNSA. The CDR3 is 13 amino acids. V dropped 5 bases and J dropped 7 bases, with 15 bases sitting between them. CDR3 sequence: CASSQRRGGEQYF. The CDR3 DNA follows: TGTGCCAGCAGCCAGCGCAGGGGAGGGGAGCAGTACTTC.

The chain links TRBV5-1 to TRBJ2-3; 8 bases fit TRBD1. V dropped 1 base and J dropped 3; count of bases not matched to a gene: 4. CDR1 and CDR2 (germline): SGHRS, YFSETQ. The CDR3 has 15 residues. The CDR3 is CASSLQGAQTDTQYF. CDR3 in DNA: TGCGCCAGCAGCTTGCAGGGGGCGCAAACAGATACGCAGTATTTT.

V usage is TRBV27 and J usage is TRBJ2-7, with D possibly matching TRBD1 (6 bases). Trimming left V 5 bases short and J 5 bases short, with 16 bases between. Per germline, CDR1 MNHEY and CDR2 SMNVEV (reference sequence). The CDR3 spans 14 residues. The CDR3 bases are TGTGCCAGCAGTATAGATTCAGGGGCGGACGAGCAGTACTTC. Translating gives CASSIDSGADEQYF.

The V call is TRBV5-1, the J call TRBJ2-3; the D is unclear. This CDR3 is 13 amino acids long. Trimming took off 6 bases at V and 1 base at J, with 9 bases between the two ends. CDR1 and CDR2 from the germline V gene are SGHRS and YFSETQ. CDR3 amino acids: CASMLGGTDTQYF. The CDR3 nucleotides read TGCGCCAGCATGCTTGGAGGCACAGATACGCAGTATTTT.

This chain joins TRBV2 and TRBJ2-2; TRBD2 matches at 11 bases. Trimming cost V 7 bases and J 1 base; bases outside gene matches: 2. The V gene's germline CDR1 is SNHLY and CDR2 FYNNEI. The CDR3 loop spans 15 amino acids. The chain's CDR3 is CASTTSGGNTGELFF. The CDR3 DNA follows: TGTGCCAGCACCACTAGCGGGGGGAACACCGGGGAGCTGTTTTTT.

The chain couples TRBV27 to TRBJ2-1; 8 positions agree with TRBD2. Germline V gene lookup returns CDR1 MNHEY and CDR2 SMNVEV (reference sequence). The junction had 6 bases not matched to a gene; V was cut back by 5 bases and J by 6 bases. The CDR3 has 14 residues. CDR3 nucleotide sequence: TGTGCCAGCAGTCTCCGACTAGCGCTCAATGAGCAGTTCTTC. Its translation: CASSLRLALNEQFF.

The chain recombines TRBV19 with TRBJ1-1; D not resolved. The CDR3 is 13 amino acids. Germline V lookup: CDR1 LNHDA, CDR2 SQIVND (reference sequence). Trimming removed 6 bases from V and 5 bases from J, with 13 bases in between. The CDR3 coding sequence is TGTGCCAGTAGATTCACCGACACGACTGAAGCTTTCTTT. Its translation is CASRFTDTTEAFF.

V is TRBV10-3 and J is TRBJ2-7, with TRBD1 identical over 7 bases. Per germline, CDR1 ENHRY and CDR2 SYGVKD. V was pared by 0 bases and J by 3 bases, with 2 bases of the junction left unmatched. The CDR3 loop spans 14 amino acids. CDR3 bases: TGTGCCATCAGTGAGTCCGGGACAGACTACGAGCAGTACTTC. It translates to CAISESGTDYEQYF.

This clone showed up just a few times. V gene TRBV27 combines with J gene TRBJ1-5; maybe TRBD1 (6 bases). V shed 8 bases and J shed 6 bases, with 14 bases lying between them. This CDR3 comprises 13 residues. Germline CDR1 MNHEY, CDR2 SMNVEV (reference sequence). CDR3 bases: TGTGCCAGCCAGGGGACCTTCAGTCAGCCCCAGCATTTT. This gives the protein CASQGTFSQPQHF.

The chain recombines TRBV7-3 with TRBJ2-3; weak D call: TRBD1 (6 bases). CDR3 length: 16 amino acids. Germline CDR1 SGHTA, CDR2 FQGTGA. With 1 base removed from V and 0 bases from J, the gap between germline ends came to 11 bases. The CDR3 DNA sequence: TGTGCCAGCAGCTTAATGGTGGGGGCCAGCACAGATACGCAGTATTTT. Protein: CASSLMVGASTDTQYF.

The CDR3 spells CAWSLTGGRYEQYF. CDR3 coding DNA: TGTGCCTGGAGCCTGACAGGGGGTCGGTACGAGCAGTACTTC. V usage is TRBV30 and J usage is TRBJ2-7; 9 bases are shared with TRBD1. The CDR3 totals 14 residues. Losses at the gene ends were 3 bases for V and 4 bases for J; bases not matched to a gene: 7. Germline loops: CDR1 GTSNPN, CDR2 SVGIG (reference sequence). Drawing the rest from reference TRBV30 and TRBJ2-7, the complete variable domain is SQTIHQWPATLVQPVGSPLSLECTVEGTSNPNLYWYRQAAGRGLQLLFYSVGIGQISSEVPQNLSASRPQDRQFILSSKKLLLSDSGFYLCAWSLTGGRYEQYFGPGTRLTVT.

This clone showed up just a few times. The rearrangement uses TRBV7-8 and TRBJ1-2; D perhaps matches TRBD1 (6 bases). Germline CDR1 is SGHVS and CDR2 is FQNEAQ. The CDR3 covers 15 residues. V was pared by 1 base and J by 4 bases, with 13 bases between. For the CDR3, the DNA is TGTGCCAGCAGCTTAGTCTCAGGGACAAGCTATGGCTACACCTTC. It codes for CASSLVSGTSYGYTF. Using reference TRBV7-8 and TRBJ1-2 for the parts outside the CDR3, the full variable domain is GAGVSQSPRYKVAKRGQDVALRCDPISGHVSLFWYQQALGQGPEFLTYFQNEAQLDKSGLPSDRFFAERPEGSVSTLKIQRTQQEDSAVYLCASSLVSGTSYGYTFGSGTRLTVV.

The chain uses TRBV7-2 and TRBJ1-2; D gene uncertain. Trimming took off 1 base at V and 7 bases at J, with 10 bases between the two ends. The CDR3 totals 13 residues. Germline CDR1 SGHTA, CDR2 FQGNSA. CDR3 bases: TGTGCCAGCAGCTTAGGGGGAACTAGTGGCTACACCTTC. This codes for CASSLGGTSGYTF.

The chain links TRBV6-2 or TRBV6-3 to TRBJ1-5; D remains ambiguous. CDR3 size: 15 residues. The germline gives CDR1 MNHEY, CDR2 SVGEGT. Trimming removed 2 bases from V and 2 bases from J, with 10 bases in between. In DNA form, the CDR3 reads TGTGCCAGCAGTTACGGTAGAGTCGGCAATCAGCCCCAGCATTTT. It encodes CASSYGRVGNQPQHF.

The CDR3, as DNA: TGCGCCAGCAGCTCGACAGGGTCATCTAATGAAAAACTGTTTTTT. This sequence encodes CASSSTGSSNEKLFF. V usage is TRBV5-1 and J usage is TRBJ1-4, with TRBD1 matching over 7 bases. CDR1 and CDR2 (germline): SGHRS, YFSETQ. The CDR3 has 15 amino acids. The junction had 5 bases not matched to a gene; V was cut back by 3 bases and J by 3 bases. The full variable domain, completed using reference TRBV5-1 and TRBJ1-4, is KAGVTQTPRYLIKTRGQQVTLSCSPISGHRSVSWYQQTPGQGLQFLFEYFSETQRNKGNFPGRFSGRQFSNSRSEMNVSTLELGDSALYLCASSSTGSSNEKLFFGSGTQLSVL.

The chain combines TRBV19 with TRBJ1-1, with TRBD1 as a possible D gene (6 bases). The CDR3 covers 18 residues. Germline values: CDR1 LNHDA, CDR2 SQIVND (reference sequence). The V end was cut by 4 bases, the J end by 1 base, with 22 bases between. The CDR3 region has the DNA TGTGCCAGTAGTACTTTTCGGGGCAGGGACACCTCGAACACTGAAGCTTTCTTT. Its translation: CASSTFRGRDTSNTEAFF.

J is TRBJ2-2 and V is TRBV29-1; 11 bases match TRBD2. The J segment lost 4 bases and the V segment lost 6 bases, leaving 1 base of the junction unmatched. The CDR3 is made up of 13 amino acids. From germline, CDR1 is SQVTM and CDR2 ANQGSEA. The CDR3 DNA follows: TGCAGCGTCCTAGCGGGGGGCACCGGGGAGCTGTTTTTT. Translation gives CSVLAGGTGELFF.

The rearrangement links TRBV27 to TRBJ1-3; D remains ambiguous. The V end lost 2 bases, the J end lost 1 base, and 9 bases lay between the germline ends. The CDR3 contains 15 residues. Germline V CDR1 and CDR2: MNHEY, SMNVEV (reference sequence). DNA of the CDR3: TGTGCCAGCAGTTTAGGCCGGGAATCTGGAAACACCATATATTTT. Translation: CASSLGRESGNTIYF.